The 9 T cell receptor beta chains given below trace back to one sample, sequenced in a study of blood T cells in healthy people across ages. A J-beta primer mix and a sample-barcoded 5' primer were used in a second PCR of about 7 to 12 cycles. Each CDR3 protein gets one entry after TCRdb re-called the 5' RACE reads with MiXCR. The sample lists around 500,000 distinct CDR3 sequences, around 27% seen once, with roughly 3.5% in the top ten. This sample also belongs to another study, concerning T cells of mothers and their children.

Material: blood. The origin of the receptors is a boy between 2 and 15 years old in good health.

The J gene is TRBJ1-2, the V gene TRBV5-1; maybe TRBD1 (6 bases). The ends were cut back, 3 bases at V and 0 bases at J, with 12 bases in the middle. The germline V gene encodes CDR1 SGHRS and CDR2 YFSETQ. The CDR3 runs to 15 residues. CDR3 coding DNA: TGCGCCAGCAGCTACGGACAGACTGCTAACTATGGCTACACCTTC. Amino acids: CASSYGQTANYGYTF.

This clonotype was seen only a few times. This chain joins TRBV20-1 and TRBJ1-5; the D is unclear. The CDR3 spans 15 residues. Germline CDR1 DFQATT, CDR2 SNEGSKA (reference sequence). The V end lost 0 bases, the J end lost 1 base, and 10 bases lay between the germline ends. This chain's CDR3 is CSARDGRLSNQPQHF. CDR3 sequence (DNA): TGCAGTGCTAGAGATGGCAGGTTGAGCAATCAGCCCCAGCATTTT.

This clonotype occurred once. CDR3 DNA: TGCGCCAGCAGCCTCCCGGCAGGGGGCTCCTACGAGCAGTACTTC. Amino acid sequence: CASSLPAGGSYEQYF. The chain is built from TRBV5-1 and TRBJ2-7, with 7 bases that match TRBD1. The CDR3 totals 15 residues. V was clipped by 4 bases and J by 0 bases; unmatched bases: 7. CDR1 SGHRS and CDR2 YFSETQ come from the germline V gene.

The chain has TRBV7-9 and TRBJ2-7, with TRBD1 identical over 9 bases. The CDR3 is made up of 15 amino acids. Germline CDR1 SEHNR, CDR2 FQNEAQ (reference sequence). V dropped 6 bases and J dropped 7; count of bases not matched to a gene: 13. The CDR3: CASSLNRDRDQEQYF. CDR3 bases: TGTGCCAGCAGTCTTAACCGGGACAGGGATCAGGAGCAGTACTTC.

This clonotype has a handful of counts. V and J are TRBV10-3 and TRBJ2-2; TRBD2 is a possible D gene (6 bases). Germline values: CDR1 ENHRY, CDR2 SYGVKD. Trimming took off 6 bases at V and 5 bases at J, with 7 bases between the two ends. This CDR3 is 12 amino acids long. CDR3 loop: CAIREGTGELFF. In DNA, the CDR3 is TGTGCCATCAGGGAGGGAACCGGGGAGCTGTTTTTT.

V and J are TRBV25-1 and TRBJ1-1, with D uncertain. Germline assignment: CDR1 MGHDK and CDR2 SYGVNS. The CDR3 spans 15 residues. Trimming shortened V by 1 base and J by 5 bases, and 14 bases separated the two germline ends. In DNA form, the CDR3 reads TGTGCCAGCAGTGAATTGGACGCCAAGGGAACTGAAGCTTTCTTT. Its translation is CASSELDAKGTEAFF.

This sequence joins TRBV11-2 and TRBJ2-4; the D is unclear. The CDR3 extends over 16 amino acids. From germline, CDR1 is SGHAT and CDR2 FQNNGV. V lost 5 bases and J 0 bases, leaving 14 bases between the germline ends. CDR3 residues: CASSPRLTIAKNIQYF. CDR3 DNA sequence: TGTGCCAGCAGCCCCAGATTGACGATAGCCAAAAACATTCAGTACTTC.

This clonotype was picked up a small number of times. The rearrangement uses TRBV29-1 and TRBJ1-1, with D tentatively TRBD1 (6 bases). CDR1 SQVTM and CDR2 ANQGSEA come from the germline V gene. The CDR3 covers 15 residues. The germline V and J ends were trimmed by 1 base and 11 bases, with 23 bases remaining between them. The CDR3 region is CSVEVPYRAATEAFF. CDR3 nucleotides: TGCAGCGTTGAAGTTCCATACAGGGCTGCTACGGAGGCTTTCTTT.

The chain is built from TRBV2 and TRBJ1-4; D possibly corresponds to TRBD1 (5 bases). This CDR3 is 13 amino acids long. Germline V CDR1 and CDR2: SNHLY, FYNNEI. Trimming took off 9 bases at V and 5 bases at J, with 13 bases between the two ends. In nucleotides, the CDR3 is TGTGCCAGTGCCGGGACTGGGAATGAAAAACTGTTTTTT. This encodes CASAGTGNEKLFF.